The subject of this entry is one TCR beta chain. Researchers prepared the TCRbeta library using unique molecular identifiers, the study reports. TCRdb passed the PCR reads through MiXCR, listing each CDR3 protein once. Of a few hundred thousand distinct CDR3 sequences in the sample, about 9.4% were seen once. This entry comes from a study of T-cell reconstitution after alpha-beta-depleted transplantation in children. Here the sequenced sample was PBMCs from the stem cell graft donor, taken from the stem cell graft. This TCR came from a human donor who donated a stem cell graft to a child with acute lymphoblastic leukemia.

For the CDR3, the DNA is TGCAGTGCTAGAGCCCCGGGGACCCCAGAGACCCAGTACTTC. It yields the protein CSARAPGTPETQYF. The chain couples TRBV20-1 to TRBJ2-5; D may match TRBD1 or TRBD2 (5 bases each). With 1 base removed from V and 4 bases from J, the gap between germline ends came to 13 bases. Per germline, CDR1 DFQATT and CDR2 SNEGSKA (reference sequence). This CDR3 comprises 14 residues.